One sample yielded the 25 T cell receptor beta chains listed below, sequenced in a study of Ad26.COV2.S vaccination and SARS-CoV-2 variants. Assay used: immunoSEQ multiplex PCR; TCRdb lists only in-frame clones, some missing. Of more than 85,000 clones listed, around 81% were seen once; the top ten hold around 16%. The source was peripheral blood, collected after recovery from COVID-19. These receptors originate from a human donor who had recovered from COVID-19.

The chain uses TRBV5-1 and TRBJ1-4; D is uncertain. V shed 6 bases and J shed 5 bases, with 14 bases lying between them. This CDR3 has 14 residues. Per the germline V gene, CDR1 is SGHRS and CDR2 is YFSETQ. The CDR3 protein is CASTPGDQNEKLFF. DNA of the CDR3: TGCGCCAGCACCCCCGGAGACCAGAATGAAAAACTGTTTTTT.

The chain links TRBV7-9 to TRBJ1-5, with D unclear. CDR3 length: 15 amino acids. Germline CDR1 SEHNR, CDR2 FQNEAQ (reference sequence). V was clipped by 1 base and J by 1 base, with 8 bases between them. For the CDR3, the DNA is TGTGCCAGCAGCTTAGATGGGGAGAGCAATCAGCCCCAGCATTTT. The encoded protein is CASSLDGESNQPQHF.

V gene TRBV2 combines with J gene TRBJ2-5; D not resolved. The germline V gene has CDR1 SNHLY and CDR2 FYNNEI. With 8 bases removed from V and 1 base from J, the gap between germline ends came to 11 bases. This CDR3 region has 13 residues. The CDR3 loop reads CASEVFRQETQYF. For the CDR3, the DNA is TGTGCCAGCGAGGTGTTCCGCCAAGAGACCCAGTACTTC.

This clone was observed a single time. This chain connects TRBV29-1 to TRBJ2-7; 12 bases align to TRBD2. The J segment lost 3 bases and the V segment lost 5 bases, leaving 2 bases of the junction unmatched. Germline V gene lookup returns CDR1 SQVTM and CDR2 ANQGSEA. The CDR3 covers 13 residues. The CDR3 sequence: CSVKTSGGYEQYF. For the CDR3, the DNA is TGCAGCGTTAAGACTAGCGGGGGCTACGAGCAGTACTTC.

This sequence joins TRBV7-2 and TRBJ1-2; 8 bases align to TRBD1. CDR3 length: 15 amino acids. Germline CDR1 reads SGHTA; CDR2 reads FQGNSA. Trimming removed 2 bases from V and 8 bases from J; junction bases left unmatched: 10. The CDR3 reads CASSLNQQGGRGYTF. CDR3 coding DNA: TGTGCCAGCAGCTTAAACCAACAGGGGGGTCGGGGCTACACCTTC.

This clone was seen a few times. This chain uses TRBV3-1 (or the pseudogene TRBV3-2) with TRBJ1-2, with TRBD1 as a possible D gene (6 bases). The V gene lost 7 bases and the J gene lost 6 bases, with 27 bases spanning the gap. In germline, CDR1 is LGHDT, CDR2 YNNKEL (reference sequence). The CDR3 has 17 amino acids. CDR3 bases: TGTGCCAGCATCACGGCCGGGACACCTTTCTCGCGACATGGCTACACCTTC. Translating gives CASITAGTPFSRHGYTF.

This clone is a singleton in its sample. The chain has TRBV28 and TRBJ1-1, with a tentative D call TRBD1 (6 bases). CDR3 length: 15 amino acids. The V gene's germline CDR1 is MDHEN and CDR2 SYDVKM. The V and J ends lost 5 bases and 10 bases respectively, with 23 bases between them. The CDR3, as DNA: TGTGCCAGCAGTCCGTCTGGGGGCATCCCCTTAGGAGCTTTCTTT. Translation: CASSPSGGIPLGAFF. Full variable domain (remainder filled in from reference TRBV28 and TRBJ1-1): DVKVTQSSRYLVKRTGEKVFLECVQDMDHENMFWYRQDPGLGLRLIYFSYDVKMKEKGDIPEGYSVSREKKERFSLILESASTNQTSMYLCASSPSGGIPLGAFFGQGTRLTVV.

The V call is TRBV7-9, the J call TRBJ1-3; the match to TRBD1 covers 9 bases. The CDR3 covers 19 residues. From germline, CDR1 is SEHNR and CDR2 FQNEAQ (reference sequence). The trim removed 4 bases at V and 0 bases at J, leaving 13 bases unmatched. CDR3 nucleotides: TGTGCCAGCAGCTGGAAAAGGGACAGGGAAGGATCCTCTGGAAACACCATATATTTT. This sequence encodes CASSWKRDREGSSGNTIYF.

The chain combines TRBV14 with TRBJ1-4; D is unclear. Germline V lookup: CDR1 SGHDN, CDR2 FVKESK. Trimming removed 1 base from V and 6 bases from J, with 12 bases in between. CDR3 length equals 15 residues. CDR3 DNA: TGTGCCAGCAGCCAAGCTCTGGGGTCTTATGAAAAACTGTTTTTT. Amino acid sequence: CASSQALGSYEKLFF.

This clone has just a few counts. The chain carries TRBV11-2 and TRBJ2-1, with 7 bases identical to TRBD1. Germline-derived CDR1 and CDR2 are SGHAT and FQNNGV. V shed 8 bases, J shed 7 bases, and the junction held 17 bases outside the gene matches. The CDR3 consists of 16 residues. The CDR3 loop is CASALTGALIGNEQFF. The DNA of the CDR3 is TGTGCCAGCGCCTTAACAGGGGCCCTCATCGGTAATGAGCAGTTCTTC.

CDR3 sequence: CASSRKGVHSGNTIYF. CDR3 bases: TGTGCCAGCAGCAGAAAAGGGGTTCACTCTGGAAACACCATATATTTT. V gene TRBV21-1 combines with J gene TRBJ1-3; the DNA was not used to check the table's D call, TRBD1. TRBV21-1 corresponds to a pseudogene. This CDR3 region has 16 residues.

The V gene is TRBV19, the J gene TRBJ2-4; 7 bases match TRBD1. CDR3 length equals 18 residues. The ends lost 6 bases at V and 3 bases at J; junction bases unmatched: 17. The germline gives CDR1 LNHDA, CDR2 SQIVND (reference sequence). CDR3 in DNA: TGTGCCAGTAGCGAACAGGGTTTTAGGGGGCTTGGCAAAAACATTCAGTACTTC. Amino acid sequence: CASSEQGFRGLGKNIQYF.

This CDR3 reads CASSPIGGAKNIQYF. CDR3 DNA sequence: TGTGCCAGCAGCCCAATCGGGGGGGCCAAAAACATTCAGTACTTC. The J gene is TRBJ2-4, the V gene TRBV11-2; 7 nucleotides match TRBD2. This CDR3 comprises 15 residues. Per the germline V gene, CDR1 is SGHAT and CDR2 is FQNNGV. V shed 5 bases and J 1 base; nucleotides not matched to a gene: 5.

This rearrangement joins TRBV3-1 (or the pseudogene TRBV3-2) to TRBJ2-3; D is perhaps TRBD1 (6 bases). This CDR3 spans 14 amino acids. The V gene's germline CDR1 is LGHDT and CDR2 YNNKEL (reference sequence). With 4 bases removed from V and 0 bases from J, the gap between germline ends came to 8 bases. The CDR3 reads CASSPQGSTDTQYF. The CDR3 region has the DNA TGTGCCAGCAGCCCCCAGGGGAGCACAGATACGCAGTATTTT.

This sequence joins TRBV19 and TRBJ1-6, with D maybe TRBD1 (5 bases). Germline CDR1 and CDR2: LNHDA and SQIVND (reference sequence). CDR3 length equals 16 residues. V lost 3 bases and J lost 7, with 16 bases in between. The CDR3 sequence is CASSIRTGEGNSPLHF. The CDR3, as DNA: TGTGCCAGTAGTATCAGAACGGGGGAGGGGAATTCACCCCTCCACTTT.

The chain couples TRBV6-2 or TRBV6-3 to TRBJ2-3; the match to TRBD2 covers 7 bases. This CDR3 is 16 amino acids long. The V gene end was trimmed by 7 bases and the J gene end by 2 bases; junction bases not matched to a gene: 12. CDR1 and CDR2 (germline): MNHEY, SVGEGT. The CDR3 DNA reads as TGTGCCAGCACCCCCCTAACTAGCGAGAACACAGATACGCAGTATTTT. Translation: CASTPLTSENTDTQYF.

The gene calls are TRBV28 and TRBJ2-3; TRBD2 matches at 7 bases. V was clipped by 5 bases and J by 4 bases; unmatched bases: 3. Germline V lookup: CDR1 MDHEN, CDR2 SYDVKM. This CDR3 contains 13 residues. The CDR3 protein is CASSGGGPDTQYF. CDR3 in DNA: TGTGCCAGCAGTGGGGGGGGTCCAGATACGCAGTATTTT.

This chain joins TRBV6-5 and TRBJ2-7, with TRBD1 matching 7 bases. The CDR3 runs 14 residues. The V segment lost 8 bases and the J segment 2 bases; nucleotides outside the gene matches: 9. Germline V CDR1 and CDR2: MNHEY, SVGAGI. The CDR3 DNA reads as TGTGCCAGCCGGAGCCCCGGACAGGCCTACGAGCAGTACTTC. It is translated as CASRSPGQAYEQYF.

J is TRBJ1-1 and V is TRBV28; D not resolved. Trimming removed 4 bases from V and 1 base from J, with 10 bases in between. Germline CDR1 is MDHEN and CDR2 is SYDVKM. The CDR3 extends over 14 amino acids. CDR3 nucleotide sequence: TGTGCCAGCAGTTCCACGGCCAGGAACACTGAAGCTTTCTTT. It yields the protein CASSSTARNTEAFF.

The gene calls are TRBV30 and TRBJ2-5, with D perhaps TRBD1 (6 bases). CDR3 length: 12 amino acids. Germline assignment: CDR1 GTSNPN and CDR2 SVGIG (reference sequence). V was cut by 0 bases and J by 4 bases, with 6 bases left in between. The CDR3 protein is CAWSVQGETQYF. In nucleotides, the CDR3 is TGTGCCTGGAGTGTACAGGGAGAGACCCAGTACTTC. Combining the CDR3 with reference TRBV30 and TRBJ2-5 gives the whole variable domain SQTIHQWPATLVQPVGSPLSLECTVEGTSNPNLYWYRQAAGRGLQLLFYSVGIGQISSEVPQNLSASRPQDRQFILSSKKLLLSDSGFYLCAWSVQGETQYFGPGTRLLVL.

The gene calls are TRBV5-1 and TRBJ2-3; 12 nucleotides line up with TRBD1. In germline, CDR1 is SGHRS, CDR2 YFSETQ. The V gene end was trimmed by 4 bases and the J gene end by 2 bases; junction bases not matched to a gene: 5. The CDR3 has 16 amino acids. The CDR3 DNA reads TGCGCCAGCAGCCGGGGACAGGGGGCAGTCACAGATACGCAGTATTTT. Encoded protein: CASSRGQGAVTDTQYF.

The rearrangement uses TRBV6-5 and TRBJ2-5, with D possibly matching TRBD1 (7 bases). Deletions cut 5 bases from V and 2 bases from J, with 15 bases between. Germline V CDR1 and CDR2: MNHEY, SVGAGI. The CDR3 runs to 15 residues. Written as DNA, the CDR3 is TGTGCCAGCAGTCCGCAGGGGGGCGGGCAAGAGACCCAGTACTTC. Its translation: CASSPQGGGQETQYF.

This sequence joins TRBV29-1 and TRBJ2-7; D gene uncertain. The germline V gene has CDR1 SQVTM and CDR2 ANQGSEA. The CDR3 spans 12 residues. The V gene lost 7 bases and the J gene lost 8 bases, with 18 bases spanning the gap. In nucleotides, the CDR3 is TGCAGCGCTGTCCCGACGAGCACCAAGCAGTACTTC. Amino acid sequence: CSAVPTSTKQYF.

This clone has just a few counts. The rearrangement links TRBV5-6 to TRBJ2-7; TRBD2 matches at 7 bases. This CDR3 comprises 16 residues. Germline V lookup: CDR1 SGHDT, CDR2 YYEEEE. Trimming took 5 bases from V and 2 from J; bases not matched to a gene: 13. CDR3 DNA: TGTGCCAGCAGGGGGGGGACGCGAGGTCCCACCTACGAGCAGTACTTC. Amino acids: CASRGGTRGPTYEQYF.

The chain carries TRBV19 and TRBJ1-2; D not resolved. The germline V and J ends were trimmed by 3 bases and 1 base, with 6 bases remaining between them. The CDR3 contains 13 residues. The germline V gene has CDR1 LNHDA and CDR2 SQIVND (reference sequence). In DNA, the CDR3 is TGTGCCAGTAGTATCATGGGTAACTATGGCTACACCTTC. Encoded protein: CASSIMGNYGYTF.